This record looks at one T cell receptor (beta chain) sequence and its context. These data belong to a study of blood T cell repertoires in COVID-19. Study context: Samples representing acute and convalescent COVID-19 were sourced from the United States, Italy and Spain. The analysed material was cDNA or gDNA that came from T cells, B-cell-depleted T cells, or PBMCs.

In the original processing: The authors estimated nucleated cell counts from reference gene primer amplification. The assay was immunoSEQ multiplex PCR, and TCRdb's table has in-frame clones only and misses some. V and J calls and clone size follow that table, whereas D and trimming were derived from the DNA. Of over 400,000 clones listed, roughly 89% are singletons. This CDR3 is built from 14 residues. Germline V lookup: CDR1 MNHNS, CDR2 SASEGT. Germline trimming cut 1 base from V and 6 bases from J; bases unmatched to any gene: 0. Patients of the Seattle cohort, enrolled during active infection, were followed longitudinally.

Source material: peripheral blood. The sequence was collected from a woman aged 45-60 years with COVID-19, enrolled during active disease. The chain is built from TRBV6-1 and TRBJ1-4; 9 nucleotides line up with TRBD1. The CDR3 loop is CASSEGTGDEKLFF. Here the CDR3 DNA reads TGTGCCAGCAGTGAAGGGACAGGGGATGAAAAACTGTTTTTT.